This T cell receptor (beta chain) was observed in a study of cytotoxic CD8 clonotypes in ibrutinib-treated CLL. Overall study results and limits: Public clonotypes proved infrequent, and on treatment they shrank or remained steady.

Notes on this clone: Its antigen is not identified.

Some clones are missing from TCRdb's copy, which holds only in-frame ones; the method was immunoSEQ multiplex PCR. Counted here are about 130,000 clones, about four fifths occurring once; the ten biggest clones make up 9.5% to 15%. This clonotype was obtained from a human donor with chronic lymphocytic leukemia. The material sequenced was PBMCs, taken after 12 months of ibrutinib treatment.

The CDR3 spells CSVHRGLRYPEAFF. The CDR3 DNA reads TGCAGCGTACATAGGGGATTACGGTACCCTGAAGCTTTCTTT. The rearrangement links TRBV29-1 to TRBJ1-1, with a possible D match to TRBD1 (5 bases). Germline V gene lookup returns CDR1 SQVTM and CDR2 ANQGSEA. Trimming took off 6 bases at V and 6 bases at J, with 20 bases between the two ends. This CDR3 has 14 amino acids.